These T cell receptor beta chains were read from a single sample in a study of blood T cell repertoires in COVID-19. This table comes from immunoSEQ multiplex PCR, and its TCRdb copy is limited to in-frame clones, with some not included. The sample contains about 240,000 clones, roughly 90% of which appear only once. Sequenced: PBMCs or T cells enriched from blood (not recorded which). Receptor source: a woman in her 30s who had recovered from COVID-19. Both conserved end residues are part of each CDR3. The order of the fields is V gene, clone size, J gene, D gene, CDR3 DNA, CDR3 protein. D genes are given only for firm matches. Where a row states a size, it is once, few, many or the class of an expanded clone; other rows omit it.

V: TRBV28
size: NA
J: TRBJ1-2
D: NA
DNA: TGTGCCATCCCCACGCCCGGCTATGGCTACACCTTC
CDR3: CAIPTPGYGYTF

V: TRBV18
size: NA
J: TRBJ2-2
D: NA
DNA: TGTGCCAGCTCACCGAGAGTAAACAGGGCTTCCAAGAACACCGGGGAGCTGTTTTTT
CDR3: CASSPRVNRASKNTGELFF

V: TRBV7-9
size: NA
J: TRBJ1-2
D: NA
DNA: TGTGCCAGCAACCCATCAGGGAATAACTATGGCTACACCTTC
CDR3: CASNPSGNNYGYTF

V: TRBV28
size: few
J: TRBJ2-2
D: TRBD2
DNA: TGTGCCAGCACCCCCAGCGGGAGCAACACCGGGGAGCTGTTTTTT
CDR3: CASTPSGSNTGELFF

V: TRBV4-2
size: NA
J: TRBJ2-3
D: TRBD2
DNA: TGTGCCAGCAGCCAAGAACTAGCGGGATACACAGATACGCAGTATTTT
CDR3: CASSQELAGYTDTQYF

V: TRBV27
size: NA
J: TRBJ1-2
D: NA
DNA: TGTGCCAGCAGTTTAACAGTTAACTATGGCTACACCTTC
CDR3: CASSLTVNYGYTF

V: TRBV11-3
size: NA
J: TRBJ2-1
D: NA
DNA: TGTGCCAGCAGCTTAGACAGGGTCAATCAGTTCTTC
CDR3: CASSLDRVNQFF

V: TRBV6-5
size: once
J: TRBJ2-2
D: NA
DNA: TGTGCCAGCAGTTACACGTTTGCGAGGGACACCGGGGAGCTGTTTTTT
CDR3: CASSYTFARDTGELFF

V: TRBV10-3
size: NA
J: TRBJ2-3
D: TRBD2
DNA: TGTGCCATCAGTGACATGACTAGCGGGACTAGCACAGATACGCAGTATTTT
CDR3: CAISDMTSGTSTDTQYF

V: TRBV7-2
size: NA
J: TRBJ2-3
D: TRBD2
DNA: TGTGCCAGCAGCTTAGGACTAGCTAGCACAGATACGCAGTATTTT
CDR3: CASSLGLASTDTQYF

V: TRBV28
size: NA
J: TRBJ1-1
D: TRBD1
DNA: TGTGCCAGCAGTTTACAGGGGGCCCGGGCCACTGAAGCTTTCTTT
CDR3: CASSLQGARATEAFF

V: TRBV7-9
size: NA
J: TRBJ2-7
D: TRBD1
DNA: TGTGCCAGCAGCTTAAGGGGTCCTACAGGGGGATCCTACGAGCAGTACTTC
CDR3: CASSLRGPTGGSYEQYF

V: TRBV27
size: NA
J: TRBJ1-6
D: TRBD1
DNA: TGTGCCAGCAGTATACAGGGGGCAGGTTCACCCCTCCACTTT
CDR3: CASSIQGAGSPLHF

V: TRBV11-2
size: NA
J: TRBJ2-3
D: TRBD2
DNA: TGTGCCAGCAGCTCACTACTAGCGGGAGGCGAAACGCAGTATTTT
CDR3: CASSSLLAGGETQYF

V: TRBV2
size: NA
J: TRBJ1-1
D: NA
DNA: TGTGCCAGCAGGGCAGGGTCGACTGAAGCTTTCTTT
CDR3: CASRAGSTEAFF

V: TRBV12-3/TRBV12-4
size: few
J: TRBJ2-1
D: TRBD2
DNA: TGTGCCAGCAGGGGACTAGCGGGCAATGAGCAGTTCTTC
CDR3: CASRGLAGNEQFF

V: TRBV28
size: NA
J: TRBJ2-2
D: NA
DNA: TGTGCCACCCCCGGTCTGTCCGGGGAGCTGTTTTTT
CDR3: CATPGLSGELFF

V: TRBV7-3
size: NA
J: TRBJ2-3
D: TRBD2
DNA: TGTGCCAGCAGCCTGGGGAGGGTTGCAGATACGCAGTATTTT
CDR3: CASSLGRVADTQYF

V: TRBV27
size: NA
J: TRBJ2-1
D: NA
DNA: TGTGCCAGCAGTTCAGAGAATGACAGGTTGTCCAATGAGCAGTTCTTC
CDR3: CASSSENDRLSNEQFF

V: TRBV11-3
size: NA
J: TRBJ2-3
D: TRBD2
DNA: TGTGCCAGCAGCTTAGAAACAGCGGGAGGGCTACATACGCAGTATTTT
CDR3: CASSLETAGGLHTQYF

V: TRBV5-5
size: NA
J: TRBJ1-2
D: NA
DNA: TGTGCCAGCAGCTTGGCCGCCAACGAAATCGGGCTTGCAGGGAACACCTTC
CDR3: CASSLAANEIGLAGNTF

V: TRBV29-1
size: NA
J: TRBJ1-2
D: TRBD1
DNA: TGCAGCGTTGTGGTCGGGACAGGGACTAACTATGGCTACACCTTC
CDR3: CSVVVGTGTNYGYTF

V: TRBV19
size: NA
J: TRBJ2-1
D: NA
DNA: TGTGCCAGTAGTATGGTACTAGTTGGATTTAATGAGCAGTTCTTC
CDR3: CASSMVLVGFNEQFF

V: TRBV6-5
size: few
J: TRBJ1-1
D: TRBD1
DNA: TGTGCCAGCAGTTACTCTACAGGGGAGACTGAAGCTTTCTTT
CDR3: CASSYSTGETEAFF

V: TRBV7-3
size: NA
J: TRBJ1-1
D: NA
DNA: TGTGCCAGCAGCTTCGGGGGACTAGCTGAAGCTTTCTTT
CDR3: CASSFGGLAEAFF

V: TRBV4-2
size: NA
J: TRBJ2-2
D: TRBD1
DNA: TGTGCCAGCAGCCAAGAAGCAGGGGGGAACACCGGGGAGCTGTTTTTT
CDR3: CASSQEAGGNTGELFF

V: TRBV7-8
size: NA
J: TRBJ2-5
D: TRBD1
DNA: TGTGCCAGCAGCAATCGACAGGGCCAAGAGACCCAGTACTTC
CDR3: CASSNRQGQETQYF

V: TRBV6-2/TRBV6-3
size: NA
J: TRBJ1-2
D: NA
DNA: TGTGCCAGCAGTGACGGGCGGGGGCAAGGCTACACCTTC
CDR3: CASSDGRGQGYTF

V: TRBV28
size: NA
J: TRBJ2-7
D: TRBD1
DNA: TGTGCCAGCAGCGGAATCGGACAGGGCCCTTACGAGCAGTACTTC
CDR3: CASSGIGQGPYEQYF

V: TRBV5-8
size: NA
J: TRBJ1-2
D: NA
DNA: TGTGCCAGCAGCCCCCAGGGGAACTATGGCTACACCTTC
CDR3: CASSPQGNYGYTF

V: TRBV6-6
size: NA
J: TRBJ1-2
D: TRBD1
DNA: TGTGCCAGCAGCCAAACAGGGGACTATGGCTACACCTTC
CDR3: CASSQTGDYGYTF

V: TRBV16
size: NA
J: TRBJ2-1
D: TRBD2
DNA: TGTGCCAGCAGCCCCAACGGGCCACCTAGCGGGGGGTACAATGAGCAGTTCTTC
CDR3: CASSPNGPPSGGYNEQFF

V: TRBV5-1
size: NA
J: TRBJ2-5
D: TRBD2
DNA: TGCGCCAGCAGCCCGGGAGGGCCCGTAGAGACCCAGTACTTC
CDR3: CASSPGGPVETQYF

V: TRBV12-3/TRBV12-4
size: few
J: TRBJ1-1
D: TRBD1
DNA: TGTGCCAGCAGTCCTATCCCGGACAGGGAAGCTTTCTTT
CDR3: CASSPIPDREAFF

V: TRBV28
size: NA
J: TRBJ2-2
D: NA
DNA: TGTGCCAGCAGTTTATTAGGGGGGGACCCCGACGGGGAGCTGTTTTTT
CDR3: CASSLLGGDPDGELFF

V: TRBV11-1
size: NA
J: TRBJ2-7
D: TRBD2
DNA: TGTGCCAGCAGCCAGGGTAGCGGGAGACCTCACGAGCAGTACTTC
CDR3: CASSQGSGRPHEQYF

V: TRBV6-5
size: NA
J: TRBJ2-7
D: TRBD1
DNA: TGTGCCAGCAGTCCCCGGGACAGGGCGGGCTACGAGCAGTACTTC
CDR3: CASSPRDRAGYEQYF

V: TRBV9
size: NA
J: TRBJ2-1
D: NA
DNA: TGTGCCAGCAGCGCAAAGGGGGTTTCGTCGGGTGAGCAGTTCTTC
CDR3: CASSAKGVSSGEQFF

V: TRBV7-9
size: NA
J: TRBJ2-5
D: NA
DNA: TGTGCCAGCAGCACCGGACAGCTATTCGGAGAGACCCAGTACTTC
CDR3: CASSTGQLFGETQYF

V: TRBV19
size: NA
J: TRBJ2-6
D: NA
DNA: TGTGCCAGTCGGGGAAGCTCTGGGGCCAACGTCCTGACTTTC
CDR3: CASRGSSGANVLTF

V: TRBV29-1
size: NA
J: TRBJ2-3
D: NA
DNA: TGCAGCGCGCTCGATCAGTTCCGAGATACGCAGTATTTT
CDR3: CSALDQFRDTQYF

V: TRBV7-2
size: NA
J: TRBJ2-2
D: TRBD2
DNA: TGTGCCAGCAGACAGCTAGCGGGAGGGAGCACCGGGGAGCTGTTTTTT
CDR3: CASRQLAGGSTGELFF

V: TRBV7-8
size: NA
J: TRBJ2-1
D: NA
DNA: TGTGCCAGCAGTAGCCTACGGACTACCGCCAATGAGCAGTTCTTC
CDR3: CASSSLRTTANEQFF

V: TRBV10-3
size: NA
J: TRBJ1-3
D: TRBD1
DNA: TGTGCCATCAGTGACTTCGGGACAGGGGGTCATATGTCGGGAAACACCATATATTTT
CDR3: CAISDFGTGGHMSGNTIYF

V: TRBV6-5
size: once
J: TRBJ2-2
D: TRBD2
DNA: TGTGCCAGCAGGTCCGGGACTAGTGGCACCGGGGAGCTGTTTTTT
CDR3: CASRSGTSGTGELFF